Presented here are 21 T cell receptor beta chains from one specimen sequenced in a study of blood T cell repertoires in COVID-19. Assay: immunoSEQ multiplex PCR; the TCRdb copy retains only in-frame clones and omits some. This table has tens of thousands of clones, 75% to 90% appearing once. Sequencing was performed on peripheral blood. The receptors shown here come from a human donor with active COVID-19. The donor label of this sample is uncertain.

The V gene is TRBV24-1, the J gene TRBJ2-7; unclear D gene. The CDR3 runs to 13 residues. Per germline, CDR1 KGHDR and CDR2 SFDVKD. With 3 bases removed from V and 5 bases from J, the gap between germline ends came to 10 bases. CDR3 in amino acids: CATSDGSLNEQYF. CDR3 nucleotide sequence: TGTGCCACCAGTGATGGCAGTTTAAACGAGCAGTACTTC.

This rearrangement joins TRBV4-1 to TRBJ1-6; 7 bases line up with TRBD1. Trimming removed 0 bases from V and 11 bases from J; junction bases left unmatched: 7. Germline V gene lookup returns CDR1 MGHRA and CDR2 YSYEKL. The CDR3 has 15 residues. The CDR3 nucleotides read TGCGCCAGCAGCCAAGAATTGACAGGGATGACACCCCTCCACTTT. Its translation is CASSQELTGMTPLHF.

The gene calls are TRBV5-4 and TRBJ1-1; TRBD1 matches at 10 bases. The germline V gene has CDR1 SGHNT and CDR2 YYREEE (reference sequence). The CDR3 loop spans 13 amino acids. Trimming at V came to 4 bases and at J to 9 bases, leaving 6 bases not matched to a gene. The DNA of the CDR3 is TGTGCCAGCAGCCCGACGGGACAGGGGAAAGCTTTCTTT. Amino acids: CASSPTGQGKAFF.

The chain links TRBV27 to TRBJ1-6, with D uncertain. The V end lost 7 bases, the J end lost 6 bases, and 13 bases lay between the germline ends. Germline assignment: CDR1 MNHEY and CDR2 SMNVEV (reference sequence). This CDR3 spans 14 amino acids. DNA for the CDR3: TGTGCCAGCAACATCGGCGGTTTTAATTCACCCCTCCACTTT. Translation gives CASNIGGFNSPLHF.

V is TRBV9 and J is TRBJ1-6, with TRBD1 matching 11 bases. The CDR3 has 19 amino acids. The germline CDR1 and CDR2 sequences are SGDLS and YYNGEE. J gave up 4 bases and V 0 bases, and 9 bases lay outside the gene matches. CDR3 amino acids: CASSVDWTGGAEYNSPLHF. CDR3 coding DNA: TGTGCCAGCAGCGTAGATTGGACAGGGGGCGCGGAGTATAATTCACCCCTCCACTTT. The whole variable domain, filled in from reference TRBV9 and TRBJ1-6, reads DSGVTQTPKHLITATGQRVTLRCSPRSGDLSVYWYQQSLDQGLQFLIQYYNGEERAKGNILERFSAQQFPDLHSELNLSSLELGDSALYFCASSVDWTGGAEYNSPLHFGNGTRLTVT.

The CDR3 region is CASSPLGVNVLTF. In nucleotides, the CDR3 is TGCGCCAGCAGCCCCCTAGGTGTCAACGTCCTGACTTTC. The V and J genes are TRBV5-1 and TRBJ2-6; D not resolved. Per the germline V gene, CDR1 is SGHRS and CDR2 is YFSETQ. The CDR3 is made up of 13 amino acids. Trimming cost V 4 bases and J 9 bases, with 11 bases left between them.

V usage is TRBV4-1 and J usage is TRBJ2-3; 10 nucleotides match TRBD1. Germline V gene lookup returns CDR1 MGHRA and CDR2 YSYEKL. CDR3 length equals 16 residues. Trimming took 4 bases from V and 4 from J; bases not matched to a gene: 8. The CDR3: CASSPPPGQGSDTQYF. The DNA for the CDR3 is TGCGCCAGCAGCCCCCCTCCGGGACAGGGGTCAGATACGCAGTATTTT.

The chain joins TRBV7-9 to TRBJ1-1, with TRBD1 matching 8 bases. The CDR3 loop spans 14 amino acids. Germline V gene sequence: CDR1 SEHNR, CDR2 FQNEAQ (reference sequence). The V gene end was trimmed by 6 bases and the J gene end by 1 base; junction bases not matched to a gene: 4. The CDR3 spells CASRTQGENTEAFF. CDR3 in DNA: TGTGCCAGCAGGACACAGGGGGAGAACACTGAAGCTTTCTTT.

This clone was seen a handful of times. The CDR3 is CASSIDLSSNQPQHF. The CDR3, as DNA: TGTGCCAGTAGTATAGACTTGTCGAGCAATCAGCCCCAGCATTTT. The chain combines TRBV19 with TRBJ1-5, with no clear D. The CDR3 is made up of 15 amino acids. Trimming shortened V by 0 bases and J by 1 base, and 7 bases separated the two germline ends. Germline CDR1 and CDR2: LNHDA and SQIVND (reference sequence).

This sequence joins TRBV5-4 and TRBJ2-1; D not resolved. The ends were cut back, 4 bases at V and 4 bases at J, with 12 bases in the middle. In germline, CDR1 is SGHNT, CDR2 YYREEE (reference sequence). The CDR3 is 14 residues long. The CDR3 loop reads CASSPPHGYNEQFF. The CDR3 nucleotides read TGTGCCAGCAGCCCCCCTCACGGGTACAATGAGCAGTTCTTC.

The chain combines TRBV6-5 with TRBJ1-6; D ambiguous. The length of the CDR3 is 15 residues. The germline CDR1 and CDR2 sequences are MNHEY and SVGAGI. V lost 8 bases, J lost 4 bases, and 15 bases lay in between. The CDR3 bases are TGTGCCAGCCCGGGAGGAGACACTTATAATTCACCCCTCCACTTT. This encodes CASPGGDTYNSPLHF.

The count of this clone is one. The rearrangement uses TRBV6-4 and TRBJ1-5; D is perhaps TRBD1 (6 bases). From germline, CDR1 is MRHNA and CDR2 SNTAGT. V lost 0 bases, J lost 6 bases, and 27 bases lay in between. The CDR3 is made up of 20 amino acids. CDR3 in DNA: TGTGCCAGCAGTGACTCGACCGCGGGGGCGCAAGGCTTTGGTCGTCAGCCCCAGCATTTT. Its protein product is CASSDSTAGAQGFGRQPQHF.

V usage is TRBV7-8 and J usage is TRBJ1-1; D is possibly TRBD1 (5 bases). CDR3 length: 16 amino acids. With 0 bases removed from V and 5 bases from J, the gap between germline ends came to 16 bases. Germline CDR1 and CDR2: SGHVS and FQNEAQ. For the CDR3, the DNA is TGTGCCAGCAGCTTAGCTTTATTGGGGGAGGGGACTGAAGCTTTCTTT. Protein product: CASSLALLGEGTEAFF.

The chain is built from TRBV7-9 and TRBJ1-2; D is ambiguous. This CDR3 has 14 residues. V was trimmed by 1 base and J by 2 bases, leaving 8 bases between them. CDR1 is SEHNR and CDR2 is FQNEAQ in the germline V gene (reference sequence). The CDR3 here is CASSLGGGNYGYTF. The CDR3 DNA reads as TGTGCCAGCAGCTTAGGGGGAGGGAACTATGGCTACACCTTC.

The V call is TRBV12-3 or TRBV12-4, the J call TRBJ1-2; the D gene is possibly TRBD1 (5 bases). Trimming took off 6 bases at V and 7 bases at J, with 15 bases between the two ends. CDR3 size: 13 residues. The CDR3, as DNA: TGTGCCAGCAGCCTAGACAGAGATCTTGGCTACACCTTC. This encodes CASSLDRDLGYTF.

The chain recombines TRBV7-6 with TRBJ1-1; TRBD1 agrees at 8 bases. The CDR3 has 16 residues. Germline CDR1 reads SGHVS; CDR2 reads FNYEAQ. The ends lost 6 bases at V and 4 bases at J; junction bases unmatched: 13. The CDR3, as DNA: TGTGCCAGCAGTCCCTCTTTACAGGGGGTCGGCACTGAAGCTTTCTTT. It encodes CASSPSLQGVGTEAFF.

V gene TRBV10-3 combines with J gene TRBJ2-7; a possible D gene is TRBD1 (7 bases). V was pared by 0 bases and J by 2 bases, with 11 bases between. The CDR3 loop spans 15 amino acids. CDR1 and CDR2 from the germline V gene are ENHRY and SYGVKD. In nucleotides, the CDR3 is TGTGCCATCAGTGAGTCGGAGGGGGCCCCCTACGAGCAGTACTTC. Residues: CAISESEGAPYEQYF.

The genes are TRBV2 and TRBJ1-1; a possible D gene is TRBD1 (5 bases). V lost 6 bases, J lost 5 bases, and 16 bases lay in between. From germline, CDR1 is SNHLY and CDR2 FYNNEI. The CDR3 totals 14 residues. CDR3 amino acids: CASSPLGGATEAFF. The CDR3 nucleotides are TGTGCCAGCAGCCCATTGGGCGGGGCTACTGAAGCTTTCTTT.

The genes are TRBV21-1 and TRBJ2-5; the D call of TRBD2 is as the table states it, not checked on the DNA. TRBV21-1 is a listed pseudogene. The CDR3 consists of 14 residues. The CDR3 bases are TGTGCCACCCAGCGGGGGGCACGATCTTGGACCCAGTACTTC. It codes for CATQRGARSWTQYF.

This chain uses TRBV12-3 or TRBV12-4 with TRBJ1-2, with D unclear. The CDR3 is made up of 13 amino acids. Trimming removed 3 bases from V and 7 bases from J, with 12 bases in between. CDR3 sequence reads: CASSLSGKGGYTF. The CDR3 DNA is TGTGCCAGCAGTTTGTCGGGGAAGGGTGGCTACACCTTC.

This sequence joins TRBV14 and TRBJ2-3; D possibly corresponds to TRBD2 (5 bases). The germline CDR1 and CDR2 sequences are SGHDN and FVKESK. The CDR3 has 14 amino acids. The V gene lost 0 bases and the J gene lost 7 bases, with 11 bases spanning the gap. The CDR3 nucleotides are TGTGCCAGCAGCCAAGAGGGTCGGGGATATACGCAGTATTTT. This gives the protein CASSQEGRGYTQYF.